Sequencing of this TCR beta chain was carried out in a study of PD-L1 blockade in urothelial cancer. V gave up 0 bases and J gave up 2 bases; unmatched junction bases: 7. The CDR3 has 16 residues. Germline assignment: CDR1 SGHKS and CDR2 YYEKEE (reference sequence). Points on this clone: Antigen specificity is unknown.

Study-level results: At 3 weeks on treatment, tumor-associated clones expanded more with durable benefit.

Synthetic spike-ins, TCR analog templates, were added into each PCR. The repertoire was sequenced with immunoSEQ multiplex PCR; TCRdb's copy has only in-frame clones and lacks some. The data hold 54,000 or so clones, with more than 75% observed a single time. Described time point: pretreatment peripheral blood. The TCR originated in a man aged 50-60 years with urothelial cancer. The gene calls are TRBV5-5 and TRBJ1-2, with TRBD1 matching 7 bases. The sequencing here drew on PBMCs, taken around atezolizumab (anti-PD-L1) treatment. The CDR3 DNA sequence: TGTGCCAGCAGCTTGGCCGTAGGACAGGAGAACTATGGCTACACCTTC. This sequence encodes CASSLAVGQENYGYTF.